This T cell receptor (beta chain) was documented in a study of T cell responses to AZD1222 COVID-19 vaccine. CDR3 size: 15 residues. The V and J ends lost 3 bases and 2 bases respectively, with 11 bases between them. Germline V gene data show CDR1 as LNHDA and CDR2 as SQIVND (reference sequence). The study's findings and limits: The number of AZD1222 recipients seropositive at baseline was only five or six.

Comment on this clone: The antigen remains unidentified.

The method was immunoSEQ multiplex PCR; TCRdb's version includes in-frame clones alone and lacks a portion of them. The repertoire holds 120,000 or so clones, with about nine tenths as singletons. The gene calls are TRBV19 and TRBJ2-1; D is possibly TRBD1 (5 bases). This TCR came from an adult in good health. The sequencing here drew on peripheral blood, taken on day 0 of AZD1222 vaccination. The CDR3: CASSMGRPPYNEQFF. Here the CDR3 DNA reads TGTGCCAGTAGTATGGGGCGGCCTCCCTACAATGAGCAGTTCTTC.